The 29 T cell receptor beta chains in this list originate from one sample, sequenced in a study of Ad26.COV2.S vaccination and SARS-CoV-2 variants. Treatment in this sample: over 15 received Ad26.COV2.S at low or high dose, single or two shots; roughly five received placebo; per-sample allocation not given. The study sampled participants on day 63 after the first vaccine or placebo injection. Here immunoSEQ multiplex PCR was the method, and the copy in TCRdb shows in-frame clones only, minus some. The profile shows around 340,000 clones, about 87% of them singletons. The sample consisted of peripheral blood, taken in a trial of Ad26.COV2.S vaccine versus placebo. The receptor set was obtained from a person between 18 and 65 years old who received the Ad26.COV2.S COVID-19 vaccine or a placebo.

The J gene is TRBJ1-4, the V gene TRBV18, with D possibly matching TRBD1 (6 bases). Trimming left V 3 bases short and J 1 base short, with 15 bases between. The CDR3 runs 17 residues. The germline V gene has CDR1 KGHSH and CDR2 LQKENI. CDR3 in amino acids: CASSPQGRLETNEKLFF. CDR3 bases: TGTGCCAGCTCACCCCAGGGGCGGCTTGAAACTAATGAAAAACTGTTTTTT.

This clone appeared once. The chain couples TRBV18 to TRBJ1-6, with 8 bases aligning to TRBD1. Looked up from germline, CDR1 is KGHSH and CDR2 is LQKENI. The length of the CDR3 is 15 residues. The trim removed 3 bases at V and 7 bases at J, leaving 5 bases unmatched. The CDR3 region has the DNA TGTGCCAGCTCACCCGGTCAGGGGGCGAATTCACCCCTCCACTTT. Residues: CASSPGQGANSPLHF.

This chain joins TRBV28 and TRBJ1-5; D remains unclear. Germline V CDR1 and CDR2: MDHEN, SYDVKM. V lost 8 bases, J lost 2 bases, and 7 bases lay in between. This CDR3 has 12 amino acids. The chain's CDR3 is CASRPGNQPQHF. CDR3 in DNA: TGTGCCAGCCGGCCGGGCAATCAGCCCCAGCATTTT.

This chain joins TRBV12-3 or TRBV12-4 and TRBJ1-2; no firm D call. The V and J ends lost 6 bases and 1 base respectively, with 9 bases between them. The CDR3 covers 13 residues. CDR3 sequence (DNA): TGTGCCAGCAGCCCGACTCTTAACTATGGCTACACCTTC. Encoded protein: CASSPTLNYGYTF.

The chain joins TRBV19 to TRBJ2-5, with 9 bases aligning to TRBD1. V trimming: 5 bases; J trimming: 2 bases; junction bases outside the gene matches: 6. There are 15 residues in the CDR3. Per germline, CDR1 LNHDA and CDR2 SQIVND (reference sequence). Here the CDR3 reads CASSAQTGGQETQYF. The DNA for the CDR3 is TGTGCCAGTAGTGCCCAGACAGGGGGACAAGAGACCCAGTACTTC.

The rearrangement uses TRBV5-1 and TRBJ1-4; no definite D call. V was pared by 4 bases and J by 2 bases, with 9 bases between. The CDR3 is made up of 14 amino acids. Germline lookup yields CDR1 SGHRS and CDR2 YFSETQ. CDR3 amino acids: CASSRDRTNEKLFF. CDR3 in DNA: TGCGCCAGCAGCCGAGACCGGACTAATGAAAAACTGTTTTTT.

This clone was detected only once. This chain uses TRBV6-2 or TRBV6-3 with TRBJ2-1; TRBD2 matches 7 bases. The CDR3 loop spans 15 amino acids. J was trimmed by 12 bases and V by 4 bases; bases with no gene match: 15. The germline V gene encodes CDR1 MNHEY and CDR2 SVGEGT. CDR3 amino acids: CASSWERTSSSGQFF. CDR3 DNA sequence: TGTGCCAGCAGTTGGGAGCGGACTAGTAGTTCCGGGCAGTTCTTC.

CDR3 in DNA: TGTGCCAGTAGTCCTGGGACAGGGGTTCGAAGAAACACCATATATTTT. Its protein product is CASSPGTGVRRNTIYF. This chain connects TRBV19 to TRBJ1-3; 10 bases match TRBD1. V trimming: 5 bases; J trimming: 5 bases; junction bases outside the gene matches: 9. The CDR3 sequence is 16 residues long. Germline CDR1 LNHDA, CDR2 SQIVND (reference sequence).

The CDR3 reads CASSLATGGTYEQYF. CDR3 bases: TGTGCCAGCAGCTTAGCAACGGGGGGCACCTACGAGCAGTACTTC. The chain combines TRBV7-9 with TRBJ2-7, with D maybe TRBD2 (7 bases). The CDR3 contains 15 residues. Trimming removed 0 bases at V and 2 bases at J, with 11 bases between. Germline V gives CDR1 SEHNR, CDR2 FQNEAQ (reference sequence). Full variable domain (missing parts from reference TRBV7-9 and TRBJ2-7): DTGVSQNPRHKITKRGQNVTFRCDPISEHNRLYWYRQTLGQGPEFLTYFQNEAQLEKSRLLSDRFSAERPKGSFSTLEIQRTEQGDSAMYLCASSLATGGTYEQYFGPGTRLTVT.

This chain links TRBV7-3 with TRBJ1-1; possible D gene TRBD1, 6 bases. Trimming pared 0 bases from V and 0 bases from J, leaving 14 bases between. Germline CDR1 SGHTA, CDR2 FQGTGA. The CDR3 has 17 residues. The CDR3 DNA reads TGTGCCAGCAGCTTAACCCCCAACAGGGCCTTGAACACTGAAGCTTTCTTT. Protein sequence: CASSLTPNRALNTEAFF. Full variable domain (rest looked up from reference TRBV7-3 and TRBJ1-1): GAGVSQTPSNKVTEKGKYVELRCDPISGHTALYWYRQSLGQGPEFLIYFQGTGAADDSGLPNDRFFAVRPEGSVSTLKIQRTERGDSAVYLCASSLTPNRALNTEAFFGQGTRLTVV.

The chain links TRBV7-9 to TRBJ1-1, with 7 bases identical to TRBD1. Losses at the gene ends were 4 bases for V and 6 bases for J; bases not matched to a gene: 5. In germline, CDR1 is SEHNR, CDR2 FQNEAQ (reference sequence). The CDR3 totals 13 residues. The CDR3 DNA is TGTGCCAGCAGCTCTAGACAGGGTTCTGAAGCTTTCTTT. Translated, it gives CASSSRQGSEAFF.

This chain joins TRBV28 and TRBJ1-1; 8 bases align to TRBD1. V was pared by 5 bases and J by 0 bases, with 8 bases of the junction left unmatched. The CDR3 loop spans 16 amino acids. Germline values: CDR1 MDHEN, CDR2 SYDVKM. CDR3 sequence reads: CASSRQGFGMNTEAFF. CDR3 sequence (DNA): TGTGCCAGCAGTAGACAGGGGTTCGGGATGAACACTGAAGCTTTCTTT.

The chain joins TRBV30 to TRBJ2-3, with TRBD2 identical over 8 bases. After removal of 0 bases from V and 1 base from J, the junction contained 3 bases not matched to a gene. Per germline, CDR1 GTSNPN and CDR2 SVGIG (reference sequence). The CDR3 has 15 amino acids. The CDR3 protein is CAWSVTGGGTDTQYF. DNA for the CDR3: TGTGCCTGGAGTGTAACGGGAGGGGGCACAGATACGCAGTATTTT. The full variable domain, its missing parts supplied by reference TRBV30 and TRBJ2-3, is SQTIHQWPATLVQPVGSPLSLECTVEGTSNPNLYWYRQAAGRGLQLLFYSVGIGQISSEVPQNLSASRPQDRQFILSSKKLLLSDSGFYLCAWSVTGGGTDTQYFGPGTRLTVL.

The chain has TRBV6-5 and TRBJ1-2; D gene uncertain. V was clipped by 6 bases and J by 2 bases, with 13 bases between them. The CDR3 consists of 14 residues. CDR1 is MNHEY, CDR2 SVGAGI, per germline. This CDR3 reads CASRGGGRNYGYTF. The CDR3 DNA sequence: TGTGCCAGCAGAGGCGGCGGAAGAAACTATGGCTACACCTTC.

This clone has just a few counts. V gene TRBV7-2 combines with J gene TRBJ1-5; tentatively, D is TRBD1 (6 bases). Germline V CDR1 and CDR2: SGHTA, FQGNSA. The CDR3 loop spans 16 amino acids. The V gene lost 5 bases and the J gene lost 1 base, with 15 bases spanning the gap. CDR3: CASSPGTLRSNQPQHF. CDR3 coding DNA: TGTGCCAGCAGCCCCGGGACACTACGGAGCAATCAGCCCCAGCATTTT.

A few counts support this clone. This rearrangement joins TRBV9 to TRBJ2-7; no clear D. The V end lost 0 bases, the J end lost 3 bases, and 13 bases lay between the germline ends. Germline V gene data show CDR1 as SGDLS and CDR2 as YYNGEE. The length of the CDR3 is 15 residues. The CDR3 is CASSVEVNRIYEQYF. CDR3 bases: TGTGCCAGCAGCGTAGAAGTCAATCGGATCTACGAGCAGTACTTC.

The CDR3 is CASSLGVLYEQYF. The CDR3, as DNA: TGTGCCAGCAGTTTAGGGGTTTTATACGAGCAGTACTTC. The V gene is TRBV27, the J gene TRBJ2-7; no clear D. V shed 2 bases and J shed 4 bases, with 9 bases lying between them. This CDR3 contains 13 residues. Germline CDR1 MNHEY, CDR2 SMNVEV (reference sequence).

A single count supports this clone. The rearrangement links TRBV2 to TRBJ2-1; D unresolved. Trimming left V 9 bases short and J 7 bases short, with 22 bases between. The germline V gene has CDR1 SNHLY and CDR2 FYNNEI. The CDR3 is made up of 15 amino acids. This CDR3 is CASTRASRRANEQFF. DNA for the CDR3: TGTGCCAGTACTCGGGCCTCCAGACGGGCTAATGAGCAGTTCTTC.

A single count supports this clone. This chain joins TRBV3-1 (or the pseudogene TRBV3-2) and TRBJ1-3, with D hard to call. CDR1 is LGHDT, CDR2 YNNKEL, per germline (reference sequence). This CDR3 has 15 residues. Trimming pared 1 base from V and 0 bases from J, leaving 7 bases between. The CDR3 region has the DNA TGTGCCAGCAGCCAAGGCAGCGGCTCTGGAAACACCATATATTTT. This translates into CASSQGSGSGNTIYF.

The CDR3 nucleotides are TGTGCCAGCAGCCCCCGACTAGCGGGAGGGCCGGGAGATACGCAGTATTTT. This sequence encodes CASSPRLAGGPGDTQYF. The V and J genes are TRBV7-9 and TRBJ2-3; 14 bases line up with TRBD2. V trimming: 5 bases; J trimming: 5 bases; junction bases outside the gene matches: 9. From germline, CDR1 is SEHNR and CDR2 FQNEAQ (reference sequence). The CDR3 is made up of 17 amino acids.

In the case of this clone: The junction departs from germline at one end; a sequencing error may be responsible. The chain recombines TRBV7-2 with TRBJ1-6; D unclear. Germline V gene data show CDR1 as SGHTA and CDR2 as FQGNSA. There are 13 residues in the CDR3. The CDR3 loop is CASCFPPGTPLHF. The CDR3 nucleotides read TGTGCCAGCTGCTTCCCCCCCGGCACACCCCTCCACTTT.

The chain combines TRBV19 with TRBJ1-5, with D uncertain. The CDR3 consists of 13 residues. CDR1 is LNHDA and CDR2 is SQIVND in the germline V gene (reference sequence). Trimming cost V 7 bases and J 7 bases, with 14 bases left between them. CDR3 sequence: CASTYSGLQPQHF. In DNA form, the CDR3 reads TGTGCCAGTACGTACAGTGGGTTACAGCCCCAGCATTTT.

The chain carries TRBV5-1 and TRBJ2-7; 9 nucleotides align to TRBD1. Germline trimming cut 4 bases from V and 3 bases from J; bases unmatched to any gene: 8. The CDR3 sequence is 15 residues long. Germline V CDR1 and CDR2: SGHRS, YFSETQ. CDR3 in DNA: TGCGCCAGCAGCCCCTCCCCGGGACAGGGCTACGAGCAGTACTTC. This encodes CASSPSPGQGYEQYF.

The rearrangement joins TRBV2 to TRBJ2-7; the match to TRBD1 covers 8 bases. The CDR3 length is 15 residues. V shed 4 bases, J shed 3 bases, and the junction held 8 bases outside the gene matches. Germline V gives CDR1 SNHLY, CDR2 FYNNEI. The CDR3 loop is CASSADRGSGYEQYF. DNA of the CDR3: TGTGCCAGCAGTGCCGACAGGGGATCGGGCTACGAGCAGTACTTC.

This clone has just one count. The chain employs TRBV19 and TRBJ1-2; TRBD1 agrees at 7 bases. Trimming cost V 4 bases and J 2 bases; bases outside gene matches: 7. CDR1 is LNHDA and CDR2 is SQIVND in the germline V gene (reference sequence). The CDR3 totals 15 residues. The CDR3, as DNA: TGTGCCAGTAGTAAGGAGAGGGGGCGGAACTATGGCTACACCTTC. Protein sequence: CASSKERGRNYGYTF.

V is TRBV4-1 and J is TRBJ1-5; perhaps TRBD1 as D (6 bases). This CDR3 spans 19 amino acids. With 2 bases removed from V and 2 bases from J, the gap between germline ends came to 22 bases. Germline CDR1 MGHRA, CDR2 YSYEKL. In nucleotides, the CDR3 is TGCGCCAGCAGCCAACTCTACCGCGGGGGGGCTCCGGGCAATCAGCCCCAGCATTTT. This translates into CASSQLYRGGAPGNQPQHF.

This chain joins TRBV25-1 and TRBJ1-4; D is unclear. Germline V CDR1 and CDR2: MGHDK, SYGVNS. The ends were cut back, 1 base at V and 0 bases at J, with 6 bases in the middle. The CDR3 contains 15 residues. In nucleotides, the CDR3 is TGTGCCAGCAGTGAATTCGGGTCAACTAATGAAAAACTGTTTTTT. Its translation is CASSEFGSTNEKLFF.

V is TRBV3-1 (or the pseudogene TRBV3-2) and J is TRBJ2-5; TRBD2 matches 14 bases. The ends lost 4 bases at V and 6 bases at J; junction bases unmatched: 1. The CDR3 length is 14 residues. Per germline, CDR1 LGHDT and CDR2 YNNKEL (reference sequence). CDR3 loop: CASSRTSGGKTQYF. In DNA, the CDR3 is TGTGCCAGCAGCCGGACTAGCGGGGGGAAGACCCAGTACTTC.

The rearrangement uses TRBV5-8 and TRBJ1-5; D not certain. The germline gives CDR1 SGHTS, CDR2 YDEGEE. There are 14 residues in the CDR3. Trimming took 0 bases from V and 0 from J, leaving 4 bases between them. The CDR3 loop reads CASSLVNSNQPQHF. The DNA for the CDR3 is TGTGCCAGCAGCTTGGTAAATAGCAATCAGCCCCAGCATTTT.